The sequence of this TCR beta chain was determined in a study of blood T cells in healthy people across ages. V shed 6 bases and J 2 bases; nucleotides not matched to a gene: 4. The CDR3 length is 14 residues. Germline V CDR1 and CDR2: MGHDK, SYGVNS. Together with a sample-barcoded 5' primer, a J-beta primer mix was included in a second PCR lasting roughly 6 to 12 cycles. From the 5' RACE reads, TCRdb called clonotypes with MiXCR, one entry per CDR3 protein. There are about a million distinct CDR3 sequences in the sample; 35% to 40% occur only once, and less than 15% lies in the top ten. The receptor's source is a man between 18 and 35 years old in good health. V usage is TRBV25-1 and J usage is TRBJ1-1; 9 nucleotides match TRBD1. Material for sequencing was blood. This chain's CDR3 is CASSRDRANTEAFF. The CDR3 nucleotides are TGTGCCAGCAGCCGGGACAGGGCCAACACTGAAGCTTTCTTT.